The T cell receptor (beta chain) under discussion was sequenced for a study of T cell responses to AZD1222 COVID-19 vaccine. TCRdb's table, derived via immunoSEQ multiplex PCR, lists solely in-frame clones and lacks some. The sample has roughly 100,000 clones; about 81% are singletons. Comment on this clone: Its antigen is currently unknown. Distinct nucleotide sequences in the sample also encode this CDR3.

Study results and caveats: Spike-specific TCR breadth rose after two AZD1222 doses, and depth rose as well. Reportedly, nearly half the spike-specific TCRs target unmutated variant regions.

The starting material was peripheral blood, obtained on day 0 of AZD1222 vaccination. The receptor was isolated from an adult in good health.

The CDR3 reads CAWSRNTEAFF. The CDR3 DNA is TGTGCCTGGAGTAGGAACACTGAAGCTTTCTTT. The rearrangement joins TRBV30 to TRBJ1-1; D remains ambiguous. The ends were cut back, 2 bases at V and 1 base at J, with 2 bases in the middle. Germline V gene lookup returns CDR1 GTSNPN and CDR2 SVGIG (reference sequence). The CDR3 length is 11 residues.